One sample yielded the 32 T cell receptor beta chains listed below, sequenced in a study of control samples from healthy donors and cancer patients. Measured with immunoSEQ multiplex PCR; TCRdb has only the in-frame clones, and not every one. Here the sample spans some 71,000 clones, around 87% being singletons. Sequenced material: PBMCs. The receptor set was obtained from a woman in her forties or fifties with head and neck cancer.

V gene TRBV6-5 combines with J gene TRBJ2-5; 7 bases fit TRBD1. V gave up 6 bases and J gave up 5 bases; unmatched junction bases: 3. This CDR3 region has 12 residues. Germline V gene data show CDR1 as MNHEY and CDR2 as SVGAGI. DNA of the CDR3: TGTGCCAGCAGCCAGGGGGATGAGACCCAGTACTTC. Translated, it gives CASSQGDETQYF.

The chain's CDR3 is CASRERRGMREKLFF. The CDR3, as DNA: TGTGCCAGCAGGGAGAGGCGGGGAATGAGGGAAAAACTGTTTTTT. The chain combines TRBV28 with TRBJ1-4; D unresolved. This CDR3 comprises 15 residues. Trimming left V 6 bases short and J 8 bases short, with 19 bases between. Looked up from germline, CDR1 is MDHEN and CDR2 is SYDVKM.

CDR3 region: CASSGLAGEYNEQFF. The CDR3 coding sequence is TGTGCCAGCAGTGGACTAGCGGGGGAGTACAATGAGCAGTTCTTC. The chain has TRBV2 and TRBJ2-1; 12 bases map to TRBD2. Germline-derived CDR1 and CDR2 are SNHLY and FYNNEI. V lost 4 bases and J lost 4; bases outside the gene matches: 2. This CDR3 region has 15 residues.

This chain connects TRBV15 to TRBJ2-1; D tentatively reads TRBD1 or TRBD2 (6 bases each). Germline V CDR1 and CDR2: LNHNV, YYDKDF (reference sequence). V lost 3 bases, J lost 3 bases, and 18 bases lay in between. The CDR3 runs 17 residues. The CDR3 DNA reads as TGTGCCACCAGCAGGGAGGGGCAGGGGCACGGCTACAATGAGCAGTTCTTC. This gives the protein CATSREGQGHGYNEQFF.

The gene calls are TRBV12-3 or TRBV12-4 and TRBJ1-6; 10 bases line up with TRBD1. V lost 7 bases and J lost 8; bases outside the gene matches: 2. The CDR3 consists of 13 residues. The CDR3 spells CASMGTGDSPLHF. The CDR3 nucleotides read TGTGCCAGCATGGGGACAGGGGATTCACCCCTCCACTTT.

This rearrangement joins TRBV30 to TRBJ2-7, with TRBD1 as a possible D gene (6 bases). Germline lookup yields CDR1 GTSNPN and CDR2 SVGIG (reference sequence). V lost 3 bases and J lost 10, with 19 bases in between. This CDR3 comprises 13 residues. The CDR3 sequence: CAWSDSPGQLQYF. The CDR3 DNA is TGTGCCTGGAGCGATTCCCCCGGACAGCTACAGTACTTC. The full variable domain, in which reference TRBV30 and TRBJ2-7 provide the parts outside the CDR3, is SQTIHQWPATLVQPVGSPLSLECTVEGTSNPNLYWYRQAAGRGLQLLFYSVGIGQISSEVPQNLSASRPQDRQFILSSKKLLLSDSGFYLCAWSDSPGQLQYFGPGTRLTVT.

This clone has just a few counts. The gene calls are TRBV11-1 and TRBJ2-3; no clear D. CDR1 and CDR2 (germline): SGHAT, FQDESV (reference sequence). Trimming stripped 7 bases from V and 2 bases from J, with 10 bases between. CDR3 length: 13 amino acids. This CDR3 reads CASTQPPTDTQYF. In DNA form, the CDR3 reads TGTGCCAGCACCCAGCCTCCCACAGATACGCAGTATTTT.

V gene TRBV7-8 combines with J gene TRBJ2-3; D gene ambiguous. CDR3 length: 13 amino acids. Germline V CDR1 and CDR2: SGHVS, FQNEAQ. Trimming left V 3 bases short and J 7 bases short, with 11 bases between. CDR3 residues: CASSFTGSNTQYF. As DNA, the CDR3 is TGTGCCAGCAGCTTCACGGGCTCAAATACGCAGTATTTT. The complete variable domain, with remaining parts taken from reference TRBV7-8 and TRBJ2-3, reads GAGVSQSPRYKVAKRGQDVALRCDPISGHVSLFWYQQALGQGPEFLTYFQNEAQLDKSGLPSDRFFAERPEGSVSTLKIQRTQQEDSAVYLCASSFTGSNTQYFGPGTRLTVL.

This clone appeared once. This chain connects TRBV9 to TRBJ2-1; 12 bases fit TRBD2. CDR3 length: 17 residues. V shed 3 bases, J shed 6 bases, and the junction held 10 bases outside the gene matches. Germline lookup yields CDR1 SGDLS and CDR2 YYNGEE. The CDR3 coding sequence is TGTGCCAGCAGCGCCCCCGGTTCTAGCGGGGGGGCCAATGAGCAGTTCTTC. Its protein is CASSAPGSSGGANEQFF.

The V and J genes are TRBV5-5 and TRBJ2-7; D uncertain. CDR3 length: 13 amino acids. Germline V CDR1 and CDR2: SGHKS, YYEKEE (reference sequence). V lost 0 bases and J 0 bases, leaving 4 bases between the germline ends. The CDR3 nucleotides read TGTGCCAGCAGCTTGGGGCGCTCCTACGAGCAGTACTTC. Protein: CASSLGRSYEQYF.

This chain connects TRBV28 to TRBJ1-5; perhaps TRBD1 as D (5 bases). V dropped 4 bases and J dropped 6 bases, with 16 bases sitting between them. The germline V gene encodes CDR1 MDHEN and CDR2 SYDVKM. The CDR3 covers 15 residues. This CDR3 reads CASSSWQGQSQPQHF. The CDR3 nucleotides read TGTGCCAGCAGTTCTTGGCAGGGTCAAAGTCAGCCCCAGCATTTT.

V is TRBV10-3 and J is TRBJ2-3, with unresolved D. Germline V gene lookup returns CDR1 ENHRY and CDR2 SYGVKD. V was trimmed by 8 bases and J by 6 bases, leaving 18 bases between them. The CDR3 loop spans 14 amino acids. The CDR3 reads CAIAQETPRDTQYF. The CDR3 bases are TGTGCCATCGCTCAAGAAACCCCGCGGGATACGCAGTATTTT.

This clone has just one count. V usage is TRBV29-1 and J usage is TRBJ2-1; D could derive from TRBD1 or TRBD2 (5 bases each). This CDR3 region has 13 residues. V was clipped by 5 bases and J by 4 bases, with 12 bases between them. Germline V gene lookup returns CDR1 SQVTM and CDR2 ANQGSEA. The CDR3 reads CSVIGTGYNEQFF. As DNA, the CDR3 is TGCAGCGTTATTGGGACCGGATACAATGAGCAGTTCTTC.

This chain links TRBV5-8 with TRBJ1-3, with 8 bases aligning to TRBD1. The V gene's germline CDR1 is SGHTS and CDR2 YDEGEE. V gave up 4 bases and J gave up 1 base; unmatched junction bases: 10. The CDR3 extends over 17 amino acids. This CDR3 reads CASSPGDRRTSGNTIYF. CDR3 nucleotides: TGTGCCAGCAGCCCCGGGGACAGGAGAACTTCTGGAAACACCATATATTTT.

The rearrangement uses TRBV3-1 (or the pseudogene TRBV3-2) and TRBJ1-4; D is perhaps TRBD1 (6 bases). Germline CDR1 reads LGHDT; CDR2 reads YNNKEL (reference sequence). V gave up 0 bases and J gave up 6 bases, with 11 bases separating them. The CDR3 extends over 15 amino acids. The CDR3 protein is CASSQDPGADEKLFF. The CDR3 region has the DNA TGTGCCAGCAGCCAAGACCCGGGGGCGGATGAAAAACTGTTTTTT.

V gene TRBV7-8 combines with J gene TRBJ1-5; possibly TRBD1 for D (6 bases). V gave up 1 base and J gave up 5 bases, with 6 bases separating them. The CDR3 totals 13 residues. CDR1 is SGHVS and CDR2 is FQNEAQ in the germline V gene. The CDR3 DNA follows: TGTGCCAGCAGCTTAGAGGGGGATCAGCCCCAGCATTTT. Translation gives CASSLEGDQPQHF. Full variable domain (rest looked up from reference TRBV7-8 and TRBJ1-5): GAGVSQSPRYKVAKRGQDVALRCDPISGHVSLFWYQQALGQGPEFLTYFQNEAQLDKSGLPSDRFFAERPEGSVSTLKIQRTQQEDSAVYLCASSLEGDQPQHFGDGTRLSIL.

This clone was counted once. The CDR3 DNA reads TGTGCCAGTAGGCCGGGACAGGGGAACAATGAGCAGTTCTTC. Protein: CASRPGQGNNEQFF. The genes are TRBV19 and TRBJ2-1, with 10 bases matching TRBD1. The CDR3 totals 14 residues. Germline V gene lookup returns CDR1 LNHDA and CDR2 SQIVND (reference sequence). The V and J ends lost 6 bases and 5 bases, in that order; junction bases with no gene match: 4.

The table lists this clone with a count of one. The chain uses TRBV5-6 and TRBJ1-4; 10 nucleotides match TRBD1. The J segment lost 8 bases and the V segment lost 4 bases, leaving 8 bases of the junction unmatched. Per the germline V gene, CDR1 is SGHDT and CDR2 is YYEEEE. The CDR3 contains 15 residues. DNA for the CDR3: TGTGCCAGCAGCCTCCGGACAGGGGGGGGAGAAAAACTGTTTTTT. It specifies CASSLRTGGGEKLFF.

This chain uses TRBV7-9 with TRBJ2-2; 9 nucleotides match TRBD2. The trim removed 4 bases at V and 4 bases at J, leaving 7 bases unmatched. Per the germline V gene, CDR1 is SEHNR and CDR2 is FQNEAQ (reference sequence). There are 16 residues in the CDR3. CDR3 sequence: CASSSQSGGSTGELFF. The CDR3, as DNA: TGTGCCAGCAGCTCGCAAAGCGGGGGGAGCACCGGGGAGCTGTTTTTT.

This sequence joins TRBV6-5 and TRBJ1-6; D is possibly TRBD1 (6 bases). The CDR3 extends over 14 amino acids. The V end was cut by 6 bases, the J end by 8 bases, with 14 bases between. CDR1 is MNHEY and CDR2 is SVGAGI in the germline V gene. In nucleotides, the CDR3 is TGTGCCAGCAGGGTCGGGGACATGTATTCACCCCTCCACTTT. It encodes CASRVGDMYSPLHF.

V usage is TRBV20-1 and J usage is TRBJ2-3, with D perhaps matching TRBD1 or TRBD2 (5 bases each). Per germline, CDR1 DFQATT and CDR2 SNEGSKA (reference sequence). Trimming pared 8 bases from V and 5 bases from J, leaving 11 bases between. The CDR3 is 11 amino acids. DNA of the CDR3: TGCAGTCACCTTGGGGGAGATACGCAGTATTTT. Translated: CSHLGGDTQYF.

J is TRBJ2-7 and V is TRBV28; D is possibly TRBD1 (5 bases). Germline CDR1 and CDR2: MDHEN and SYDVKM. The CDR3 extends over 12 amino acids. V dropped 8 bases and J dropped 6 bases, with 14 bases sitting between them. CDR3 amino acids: CASRTTGLEQYF. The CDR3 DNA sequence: TGTGCCAGCCGCACTACAGGTCTCGAGCAGTACTTC.

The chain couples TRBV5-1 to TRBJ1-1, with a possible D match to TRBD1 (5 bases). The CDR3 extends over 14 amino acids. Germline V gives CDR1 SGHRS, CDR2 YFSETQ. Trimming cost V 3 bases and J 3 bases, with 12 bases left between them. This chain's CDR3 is CASSYGGWDTEAFF. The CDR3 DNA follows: TGCGCCAGCAGCTATGGGGGGTGGGACACTGAAGCTTTCTTT.

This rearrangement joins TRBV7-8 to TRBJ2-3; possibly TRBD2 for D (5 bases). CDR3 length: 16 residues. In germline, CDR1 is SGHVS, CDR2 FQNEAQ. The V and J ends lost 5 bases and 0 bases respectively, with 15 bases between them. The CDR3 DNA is TGTGCCAGCAGCCCCCCAGGACTCCCGAGCACAGATACGCAGTATTTT. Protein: CASSPPGLPSTDTQYF. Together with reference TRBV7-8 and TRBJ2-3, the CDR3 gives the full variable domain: GAGVSQSPRYKVAKRGQDVALRCDPISGHVSLFWYQQALGQGPEFLTYFQNEAQLDKSGLPSDRFFAERPEGSVSTLKIQRTQQEDSAVYLCASSPPGLPSTDTQYFGPGTRLTVL.

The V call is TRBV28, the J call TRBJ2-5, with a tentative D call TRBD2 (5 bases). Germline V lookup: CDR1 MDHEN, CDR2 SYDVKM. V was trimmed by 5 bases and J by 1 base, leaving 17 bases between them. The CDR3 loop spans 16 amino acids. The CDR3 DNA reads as TGTGCCAGCAGTATCTTAACAAACGGGATCCAAGAGACCCAGTACTTC. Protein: CASSILTNGIQETQYF.

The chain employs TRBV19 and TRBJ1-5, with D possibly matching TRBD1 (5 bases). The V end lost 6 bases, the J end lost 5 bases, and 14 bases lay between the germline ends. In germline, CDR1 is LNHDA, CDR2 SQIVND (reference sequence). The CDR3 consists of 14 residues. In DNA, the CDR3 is TGTGCCAGTAGCTTTGGGGGGGACGATCAGCCCCAGCATTTT. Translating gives CASSFGGDDQPQHF.

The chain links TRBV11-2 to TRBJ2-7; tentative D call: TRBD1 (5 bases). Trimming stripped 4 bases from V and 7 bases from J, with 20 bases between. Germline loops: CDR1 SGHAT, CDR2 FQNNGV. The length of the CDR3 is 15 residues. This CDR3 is CASSWKAPGIGEQYF. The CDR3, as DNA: TGTGCCAGCAGCTGGAAGGCCCCAGGGATAGGTGAGCAGTACTTC.

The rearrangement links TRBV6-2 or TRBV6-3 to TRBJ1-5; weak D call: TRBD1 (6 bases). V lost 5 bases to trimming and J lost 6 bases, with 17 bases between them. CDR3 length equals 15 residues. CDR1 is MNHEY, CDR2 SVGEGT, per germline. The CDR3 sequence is CASSSRGLEGQPQHF. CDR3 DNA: TGTGCCAGCAGTAGTCGGGGGCTGGAGGGTCAGCCCCAGCATTTT.

In DNA form, the CDR3 reads TGTGCCAGCAGCCAAGCTACTCGGTGGGACCCAGGGGTGACAGATGGCTACACCTTC. Translated, it gives CASSQATRWDPGVTDGYTF. The chain is built from TRBV3-1 (or the pseudogene TRBV3-2) and TRBJ1-2; TRBD1 might be the D (6 bases). CDR1 and CDR2 (germline): LGHDT, YNNKEL (reference sequence). With 1 base removed from V and 6 bases from J, the gap between germline ends came to 27 bases. The CDR3 totals 19 residues.

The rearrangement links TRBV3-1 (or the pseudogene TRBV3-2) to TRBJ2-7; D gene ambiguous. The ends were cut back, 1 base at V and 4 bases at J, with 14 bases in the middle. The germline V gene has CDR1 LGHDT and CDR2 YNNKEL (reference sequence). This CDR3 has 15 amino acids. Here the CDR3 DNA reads TGTGCCAGCAGCCAAGCGGTCCTTACCTCTTACGAGCAGTACTTC. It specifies CASSQAVLTSYEQYF.

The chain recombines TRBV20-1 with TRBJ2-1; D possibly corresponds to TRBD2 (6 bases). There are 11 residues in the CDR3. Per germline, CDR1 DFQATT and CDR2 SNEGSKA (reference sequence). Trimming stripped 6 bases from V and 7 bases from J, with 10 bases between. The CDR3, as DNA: TGCAGTGCAAGACGGGAGAATGAGCAGTTCTTC. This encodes CSARRENEQFF.

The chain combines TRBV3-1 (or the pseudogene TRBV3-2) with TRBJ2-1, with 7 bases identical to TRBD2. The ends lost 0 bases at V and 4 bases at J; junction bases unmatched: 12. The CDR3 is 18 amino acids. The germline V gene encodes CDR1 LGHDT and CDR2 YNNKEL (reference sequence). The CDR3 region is CASSQEWGGSGQYNEQFF. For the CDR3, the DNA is TGTGCCAGCAGCCAAGAATGGGGGGGTAGCGGCCAGTACAATGAGCAGTTCTTC.